This T cell receptor beta chain comes out of a study of regulatory T cells in long-lasting Graves disease. Background on the study: Graves' patients, diagnosed recently, had received antithyroid drugs under 3 months. Findings and caveats of the study: Peripheral blood, not thyroid tissue, was the sole material studied.

The time point was: newly diagnosed GD, antithyroid drugs for less than 3 months. The TCR library was prepared using RNA isolated from PBMCs. This clonotype was seen repeatedly, ten times or more. As yet, its antigen is unknown. Building of the TCR beta libraries involved iRepertoire HTBI primers and Arm-PCR of CDR3 regions. TCRdb analysed the multiplex PCR reads with MiXCR anew, one entry per CDR3 protein. In the table there are some 320,000 distinct CDR3 sequences, 18% of which are singletons. The TCR comes from a female donor with Graves disease. Sequencing used peripheral blood mononuclear cells (PBMCs), obtained at new diagnosis, from a patient treated with antithyroid drugs.

CDR3 region: CASSFGLKALQETQYF. CDR3 nucleotide sequence: TGCGCCAGCAGTTTCGGACTGAAGGCGTTACAAGAGACCCAGTACTTC. The gene calls are TRBV5-1 and TRBJ2-5; perhaps TRBD2 as D (5 bases). Trimming took off 5 bases at V and 2 bases at J, with 19 bases between the two ends. Per germline, CDR1 SGHRS and CDR2 YFSETQ. CDR3 size: 16 residues.